This TCR beta chain was sequenced in a study of blood T cell repertoires in COVID-19. Study-level background: The samples span acute and convalescent COVID-19 from the United States, Italy and Spain. Sample material is recorded as cDNA or gDNA derived from T cells, B-cell-depleted T cells, or PBMCs.

As handled by the study authors: Amplification of reference gene primers was used by the study to estimate nucleated cell counts. Clones were read by immunoSEQ multiplex PCR, and TCRdb kept only the in-frame ones, dropping some. V and J calls plus clone size are reproduced from that table; the DNA served to infer D and trimming. The table lists about 59,000 clones, 70% to 85% of them singletons, with about 8.9% in the top ten. V lost 1 base, J lost 3 bases, and 1 base stayed unmatched. Germline V gene data show CDR1 as LNHNV and CDR2 as YYDKDF (reference sequence). CDR3 length: 14 amino acids. The sequencing input was peripheral blood. The V gene is TRBV15, the J gene TRBJ2-3, with 7 bases identical to TRBD2. The clonotype originates from a human donor in a cohort sampled during active COVID-19. CDR3 DNA: TGTGCCACCAGCAGAGGGGAGGGGACAGATACGCAGTATTTT. Translated: CATSRGEGTDTQYF. Full variable domain (outside the CDR3, taken from reference TRBV15 and TRBJ2-3): DAMVIQNPRYQVTQFGKPVTLSCSQTLNHNVMYWYQQKSSQAPKLLFHYYDKDFNNEADTPDNFQSRRPNTSFCFLDIRSPGLGDTAMYLCATSRGEGTDTQYFGPGTRLTVL.